Listed here are 16 T cell receptor beta chains from one sample, sequenced in a study of blood T cells in healthy people across ages. Using a J-beta primer mix together with a sample-barcoded 5' primer, a second PCR was run for about 7 to 12 cycles. Using its own MiXCR run on the 5' RACE reads, TCRdb lists one record per CDR3 protein. The data contain roughly 1,000,000 distinct CDR3 sequences, under 30% of them singletons. The same data also contributed to another study, on T cells of mothers and their children.

The specimen sequenced was blood. Receptors were obtained from a girl aged 2 to 9 in good health.

The CDR3 protein is CATSRDRASSGELFF. CDR3 DNA sequence: TGTGCCACCAGCAGAGATCGTGCCTCTTCCGGGGAGCTGTTTTTT. The chain couples TRBV15 to TRBJ2-2, with D hard to call. Germline assignment: CDR1 LNHNV and CDR2 YYDKDF (reference sequence). V was clipped by 0 bases and J by 6 bases, with 11 bases between them. The CDR3 length is 15 residues.

This clonotype showed up just once. CDR3: CASSRSTSGSETQYF. In DNA form, the CDR3 reads TGTGCCAGCAGCCGGTCAACTAGCGGGAGTGAGACCCAGTACTTC. The chain joins TRBV3-1 to TRBJ2-5, with 11 bases lining up with TRBD2. The junction had 6 bases not matched to a gene; V was cut back by 4 bases and J by 5 bases. CDR3 length equals 15 residues. Germline CDR1 and CDR2: LGHDT and YNNKEL (reference sequence).

This clonotype was detected a few times. V gene TRBV6-1 combines with J gene TRBJ1-6; 9 bases map to TRBD1. In germline, CDR1 is MNHNS, CDR2 SASEGT. The CDR3 runs 16 residues. With 8 bases clipped from V and 10 bases from J, the junction kept 15 bases outside the gene matches. CDR3 protein: CASGLWALDRGSPLHF. The CDR3 DNA reads as TGTGCCAGCGGTCTATGGGCCTTGGACAGGGGATCACCCCTCCACTTT.

This clonotype was seen more than once but under ten times. This chain connects TRBV7-9 to TRBJ2-1; 7 positions match TRBD2. Germline V gene lookup returns CDR1 SEHNR and CDR2 FQNEAQ (reference sequence). The CDR3 consists of 16 residues. V gave up 6 bases and J gave up 4 bases; unmatched junction bases: 12. CDR3 loop: CASRPVGGSKYNEQFF. The DNA of the CDR3 is TGTGCCAGCAGGCCCGTAGGCGGGAGTAAATACAATGAGCAGTTCTTC.

V gene TRBV25-1 combines with J gene TRBJ2-7, with 14 bases lining up with TRBD2. The CDR3 loop spans 14 amino acids. J lost 4 bases, V lost 6 bases, and 2 bases had no gene match. CDR1 is MGHDK and CDR2 is SYGVNS in the germline V gene. Here the CDR3 reads CASSGLAGGYEQYF. CDR3 nucleotide sequence: TGTGCCAGCAGCGGACTAGCGGGAGGATACGAGCAGTACTTC.

In its sample, this clonotype was seen a few times. This chain joins TRBV18 and TRBJ1-3; D ambiguous. CDR3 length: 13 residues. Germline V gives CDR1 KGHSH, CDR2 LQKENI. Trimming removed 8 bases from V and 3 bases from J, with 11 bases in between. Here the CDR3 reads CASRELIGNTIYF. CDR3 bases: TGTGCCAGCCGGGAGTTGATTGGAAACACCATATATTTT.

This clonotype was detected ten times or more. The chain joins TRBV29-1 to TRBJ1-2, with D possibly being TRBD1 (6 bases). The CDR3 loop spans 13 amino acids. The germline CDR1 and CDR2 sequences are SQVTM and ANQGSEA. Trimming removed 5 bases from V and 5 bases from J, with 15 bases in between. CDR3 sequence (DNA): TGCAGCGTTATGGACAGCTCGATTTATGGCTACACCTTC. Protein: CSVMDSSIYGYTF.

This clonotype occurred many times. The junction and the germline gene differ at one end; a read error may be behind it. This chain joins TRBV12-3 or TRBV12-4 and TRBJ1-2; perhaps TRBD1 as D (6 bases). CDR3 length: 13 amino acids. The CDR3 region has the DNA TGTGCCAGCAGTTTACAGGGGAGTTATGGTTACACCTTC. This sequence encodes CASSLQGSYGYTF.

V gene TRBV4-3 combines with J gene TRBJ1-1, with unresolved D. V lost 0 bases and J lost 10, with 12 bases in between. The CDR3 runs to 13 residues. CDR1 is LGHNA, CDR2 YSLEER, per germline. The CDR3 spells CASSQEFARGAFF. The CDR3 DNA reads TGCGCCAGCAGCCAAGAGTTTGCTCGGGGAGCTTTCTTT.

As DNA, the CDR3 is TGTGCCAGCAGAGAACCGTTTCAGCCCCAGCATTTT. This gives the protein CASREPFQPQHF. The rearrangement links TRBV12-3 or TRBV12-4 to TRBJ1-5; D gene unclear. V dropped 6 bases and J dropped 6 bases, with 9 bases sitting between them. The CDR3 has 12 residues.

The chain joins TRBV20-1 to TRBJ2-7; no clear D. The CDR3 covers 15 residues. Germline CDR1 is DFQATT and CDR2 is SNEGSKA (reference sequence). Trimming left V 1 base short and J 4 bases short, with 17 bases between. DNA for the CDR3: TGCAGTGCTAGAGGTTATTCAGCTCCCTTATACGAGCAGTACTTC. Translated, it gives CSARGYSAPLYEQYF.

The rearrangement uses TRBV13 and TRBJ1-4, with D maybe TRBD1 (5 bases). Trimming removed 3 bases from V and 7 bases from J, with 12 bases in between. The CDR3 length is 14 residues. Germline CDR1 reads PRHDT; CDR2 reads FYEKMQ (reference sequence). The CDR3 bases are TGTGCCAGCAGCTTCAGGGAAGATGGTGAAAAACTGTTTTTT. It specifies CASSFREDGEKLFF.

This clonotype was seen a few times. The J gene is TRBJ1-5, the V gene TRBV7-6, with TRBD1 as a possible D gene (5 bases). The V and J ends lost 5 bases and 10 bases respectively, with 18 bases between them. The germline gives CDR1 SGHVS, CDR2 FNYEAQ. The CDR3 is made up of 14 amino acids. For the CDR3, the DNA is TGTGCCAGCAGCCACCACGGGGGAGGATTCCCCCAGCATTTT. Translation gives CASSHHGGGFPQHF. Looking up the rest from reference TRBV7-6 and TRBJ1-5 gives the full variable domain: GAGVSQSPRYKVTKRGQDVALRCDPISGHVSLYWYRQALGQGPEFLTYFNYEAQQDKSGLPNDRFSAERPEGSISTLTIQRTEQRDSAMYRCASSHHGGGFPQHFGDGTRLSIL.

V and J are TRBV14 and TRBJ2-7; 10 nucleotides line up with TRBD2. The junction had 8 bases not matched to a gene; V was cut back by 5 bases and J by 4 bases. This CDR3 contains 15 residues. Germline CDR1 SGHDN, CDR2 FVKESK. CDR3 coding DNA: TGTGCCAGCAGCGGAGGACTAGCGGCGGTGTACGAGCAGTACTTC. Its translation is CASSGGLAAVYEQYF.

The J gene is TRBJ1-2, the V gene TRBV20-1; TRBD1 might be the D (6 bases). The germline V and J ends were trimmed by 6 bases and 4 bases, with 18 bases remaining between them. CDR1 and CDR2 from the germline V gene are DFQATT and SNEGSKA (reference sequence). The CDR3 runs to 14 residues. CDR3 DNA sequence: TGCAGTGCCCTTCCTCGGACAGATTCCTATGGCTACACCTTC. This codes for CSALPRTDSYGYTF.

This clonotype was counted a few times. CDR3 in DNA: TGTGCCAGCAGCCACCTAGGACTAGCCGATTATGAGCAGTTCTTC. Protein: CASSHLGLADYEQFF. This rearrangement joins TRBV3-1 to TRBJ2-1, with 8 bases identical to TRBD2. CDR3 length equals 15 residues. Germline CDR1 is LGHDT and CDR2 is YNNKEL (reference sequence). V trimming: 3 bases; J trimming: 8 bases; junction bases outside the gene matches: 9.